This T cell receptor beta chain comes out of a study of CD8+CD57+ T cells in acquired aplastic anemia. TCR beta VDJ and CDR3 profiles were obtained from a genomic DNA template. One entry per CDR3 protein results from TCRdb running MiXCR on the reads. The repertoire holds approximately 130,000 distinct CDR3 sequences, with over 30% as singletons. Selection for sequencing was limited to patients who had shown CD8+CD57+ cell expansion by flow cytometry. The junction had 2 bases not matched to a gene; V was cut back by 2 bases and J by 5 bases. This CDR3 comprises 14 residues. CDR1 and CDR2 (germline): SGHVS, FNYEAQ. This clonotype was detected ten times or more.

The chain combines TRBV7-6 with TRBJ2-1; 8 bases line up with TRBD1. The TCR was taken from a human donor with aplastic anemia. Sequencing used sorted CD4+, CD8+, or CD8+CD57+ T cells (not recorded which) from PBMCs. CDR3 region: CASSLQGADNEQFF. The CDR3 DNA reads TGTGCCAGCAGCTTACAGGGGGCGGACAATGAGCAGTTCTTC.